This T cell receptor beta chain was recovered during a study of blood T cell repertoires in COVID-19. Recruitment covered 25 or so US areas and drew participants whose ages spanned about 18 to 100 years. V was clipped by 4 bases and J by 8 bases, with 25 bases between them. This CDR3 contains 18 residues. Germline values: CDR1 SGHDT, CDR2 YYEEEE. Data came from immunoSEQ multiplex PCR; TCRdb stores just in-frame clones and leaves some out. The sample contains about 180,000 clones, 86% of which appear only once. This rearrangement joins TRBV5-6 to TRBJ1-6; no reliable D call. This TCR was recovered from a woman in her twenties or thirties who had recovered from COVID-19. Sample: PBMCs or T cells enriched from blood (not recorded which). The CDR3 DNA is TGTGCCAGCAGCCTCCGGACCAGAGGTTGGGGAGAGGATTCACCCCTCCACTTT. It encodes CASSLRTRGWGEDSPLHF.